The 2 T cell receptor beta chains reported below all come from one sample, sequenced in a study of shared clonotypes between healthy human individuals. Produced via immunoSEQ multiplex PCR; TCRdb's table is partial and in-frame only. The repertoire holds roughly 2.5 million clones, with around nine tenths as singletons. The sequenced sample was naive CD4+ T cells sorted from blood. The subset: CD45RA+ positively selected. These receptors originate from a man aged 18 to 30 in good health.

The gene calls are TRBV5-6 and TRBJ2-1; D remains ambiguous. Germline CDR1 reads SGHDT; CDR2 reads YYEEEE. The V gene lost 2 bases and the J gene lost 2 bases, with 8 bases spanning the gap. CDR3 length: 14 amino acids. The CDR3 reads CASSLGRTYNEQFF. The CDR3 coding sequence is TGTGCCAGCAGCTTAGGACGGACCTACAATGAGCAGTTCTTC. The full variable domain, completed using reference TRBV5-6 and TRBJ2-1, is DAGVTQSPTHLIKTRGQQVTLRCSPKSGHDTVSWYQQALGQGPQFIFQYYEEEERQRGNFPDRFSGHQFPNYSSELNVNALLLGDSALYLCASSLGRTYNEQFFGPGTRLTVL.

The chain employs TRBV10-3 and TRBJ1-2, with TRBD1 identical over 10 bases. Germline-derived CDR1 and CDR2 are ENHRY and SYGVKD. Trimming took 7 bases from V and 7 from J; bases not matched to a gene: 9. The CDR3 has 14 residues. CDR3 in amino acids: CAITADRGVGGYTF. The CDR3 region has the DNA TGTGCCATCACGGCGGACAGGGGGGTAGGTGGCTACACCTTC.